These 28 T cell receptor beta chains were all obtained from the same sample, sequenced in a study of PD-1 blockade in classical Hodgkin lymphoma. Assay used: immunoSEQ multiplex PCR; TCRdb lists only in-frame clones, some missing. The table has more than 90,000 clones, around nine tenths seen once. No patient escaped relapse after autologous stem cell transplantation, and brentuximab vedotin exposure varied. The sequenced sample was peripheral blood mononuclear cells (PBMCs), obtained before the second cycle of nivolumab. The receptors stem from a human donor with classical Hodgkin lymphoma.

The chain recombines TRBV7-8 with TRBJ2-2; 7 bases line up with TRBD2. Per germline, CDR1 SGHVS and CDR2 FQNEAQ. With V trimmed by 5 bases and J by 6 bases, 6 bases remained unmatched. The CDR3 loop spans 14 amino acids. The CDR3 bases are TGTGCCAGCAGCGTCCTAGCGGACCCCGGGGAGCTGTTTTTT. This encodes CASSVLADPGELFF.

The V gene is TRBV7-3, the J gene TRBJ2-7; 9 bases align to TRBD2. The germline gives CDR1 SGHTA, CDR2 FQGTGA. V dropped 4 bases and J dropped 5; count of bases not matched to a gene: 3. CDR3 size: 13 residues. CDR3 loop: CASSSGLAHEQYF. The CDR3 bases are TGTGCCAGCAGCTCGGGACTAGCTCACGAGCAGTACTTC.

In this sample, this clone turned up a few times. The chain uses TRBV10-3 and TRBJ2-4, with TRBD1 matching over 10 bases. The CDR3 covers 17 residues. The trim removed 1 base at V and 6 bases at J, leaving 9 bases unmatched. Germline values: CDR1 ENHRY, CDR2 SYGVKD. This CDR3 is CAISEWEDRGRPNIQYF. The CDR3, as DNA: TGTGCCATCAGTGAGTGGGAAGACAGGGGGCGACCAAACATTCAGTACTTC.

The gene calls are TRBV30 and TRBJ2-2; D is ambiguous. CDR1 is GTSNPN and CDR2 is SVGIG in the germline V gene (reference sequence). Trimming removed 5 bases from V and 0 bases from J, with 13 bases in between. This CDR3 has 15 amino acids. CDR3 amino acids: CAWAAGLSNTGELFF. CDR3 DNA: TGTGCCTGGGCCGCAGGTCTCTCGAACACCGGGGAGCTGTTTTTT.

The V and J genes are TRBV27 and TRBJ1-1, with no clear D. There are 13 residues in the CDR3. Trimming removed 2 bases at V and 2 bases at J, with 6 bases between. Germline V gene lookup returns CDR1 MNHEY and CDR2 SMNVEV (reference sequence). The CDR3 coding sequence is TGTGCCAGCAGTTTAGGTAGTAACACTGAAGCTTTCTTT. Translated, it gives CASSLGSNTEAFF.

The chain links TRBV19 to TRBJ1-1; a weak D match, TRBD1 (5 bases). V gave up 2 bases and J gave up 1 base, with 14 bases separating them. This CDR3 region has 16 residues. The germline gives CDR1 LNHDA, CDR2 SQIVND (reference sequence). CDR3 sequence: CASSIPLGVKNTEAFF. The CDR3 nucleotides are TGTGCCAGTAGTATACCGTTAGGGGTTAAGAACACTGAAGCTTTCTTT.

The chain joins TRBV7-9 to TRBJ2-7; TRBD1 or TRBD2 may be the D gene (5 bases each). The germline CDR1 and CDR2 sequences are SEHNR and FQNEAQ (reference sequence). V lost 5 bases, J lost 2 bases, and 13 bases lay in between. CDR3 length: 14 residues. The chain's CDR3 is CASSQQGRTYEQYF. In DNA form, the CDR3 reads TGTGCCAGCAGCCAGCAGGGACGGACCTACGAGCAGTACTTC.

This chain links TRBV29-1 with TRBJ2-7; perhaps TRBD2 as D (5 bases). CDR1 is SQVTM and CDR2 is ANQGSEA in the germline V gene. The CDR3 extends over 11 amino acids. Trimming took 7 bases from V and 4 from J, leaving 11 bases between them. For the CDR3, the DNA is TGCAGCGCCCAGACGGGGTACGAGCAGTACTTC. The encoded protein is CSAQTGYEQYF.

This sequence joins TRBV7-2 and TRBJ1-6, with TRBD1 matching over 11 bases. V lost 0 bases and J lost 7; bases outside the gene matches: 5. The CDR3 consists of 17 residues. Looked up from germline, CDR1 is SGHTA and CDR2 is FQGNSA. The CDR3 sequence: CASSLAWGTGGNSPLHF. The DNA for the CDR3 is TGTGCCAGCAGCTTAGCCTGGGGGACAGGGGGGAATTCACCCCTCCACTTT.

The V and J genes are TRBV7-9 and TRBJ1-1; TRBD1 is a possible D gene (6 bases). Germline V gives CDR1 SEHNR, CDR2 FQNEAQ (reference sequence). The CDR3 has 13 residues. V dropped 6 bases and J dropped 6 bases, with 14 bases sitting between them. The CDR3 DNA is TGTGCCAGCAGGGGACAAGGGAGTCCTGAAGCTTTCTTT. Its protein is CASRGQGSPEAFF. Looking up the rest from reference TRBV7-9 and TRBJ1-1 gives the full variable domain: DTGVSQNPRHKITKRGQNVTFRCDPISEHNRLYWYRQTLGQGPEFLTYFQNEAQLEKSRLLSDRFSAERPKGSFSTLEIQRTEQGDSAMYLCASRGQGSPEAFFGQGTRLTVV.

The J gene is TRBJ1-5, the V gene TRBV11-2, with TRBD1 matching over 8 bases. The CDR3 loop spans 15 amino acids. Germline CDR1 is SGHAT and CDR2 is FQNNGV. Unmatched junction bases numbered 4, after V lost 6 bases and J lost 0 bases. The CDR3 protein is CASRLTGASNQPQHF. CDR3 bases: TGTGCCAGCAGACTGACAGGGGCTAGCAATCAGCCCCAGCATTTT.

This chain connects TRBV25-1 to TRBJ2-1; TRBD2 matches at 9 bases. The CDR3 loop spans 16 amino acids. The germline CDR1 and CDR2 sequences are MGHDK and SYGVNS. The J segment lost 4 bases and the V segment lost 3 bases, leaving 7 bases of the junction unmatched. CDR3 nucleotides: TGTGCCAGCAGTGAGTTCCTAGCGGGAAATTACAATGAGCAGTTCTTC. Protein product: CASSEFLAGNYNEQFF.

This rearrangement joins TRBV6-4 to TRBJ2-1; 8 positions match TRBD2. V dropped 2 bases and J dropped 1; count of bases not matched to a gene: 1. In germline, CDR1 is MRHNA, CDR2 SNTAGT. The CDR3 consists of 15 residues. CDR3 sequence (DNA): TGTGCCAGCAGTGACGGCGGGGGGTCCTACAATGAGCAGTTCTTC. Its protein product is CASSDGGGSYNEQFF.

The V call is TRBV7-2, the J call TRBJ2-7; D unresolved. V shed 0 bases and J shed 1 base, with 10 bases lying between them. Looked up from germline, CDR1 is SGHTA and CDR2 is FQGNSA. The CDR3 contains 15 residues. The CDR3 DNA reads TGTGCCAGCAGCTTAGCGGCAGGCCTGTCCTACGAGCAGTACTTC. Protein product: CASSLAAGLSYEQYF.

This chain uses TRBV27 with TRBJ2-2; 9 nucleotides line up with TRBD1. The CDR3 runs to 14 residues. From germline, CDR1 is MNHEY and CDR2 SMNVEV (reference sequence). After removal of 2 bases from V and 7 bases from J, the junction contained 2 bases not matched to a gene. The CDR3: CASSLGDRVGELFF. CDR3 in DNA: TGTGCCAGCAGTTTAGGGGACAGGGTCGGGGAGCTGTTTTTT.

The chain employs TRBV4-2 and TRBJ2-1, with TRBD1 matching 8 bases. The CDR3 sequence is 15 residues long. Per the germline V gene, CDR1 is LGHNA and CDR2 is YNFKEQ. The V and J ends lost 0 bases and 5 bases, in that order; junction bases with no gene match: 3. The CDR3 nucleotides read TGTGCCAGCAGCCAAGATCACAGGGGGGACAATGAGCAGTTCTTC. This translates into CASSQDHRGDNEQFF.

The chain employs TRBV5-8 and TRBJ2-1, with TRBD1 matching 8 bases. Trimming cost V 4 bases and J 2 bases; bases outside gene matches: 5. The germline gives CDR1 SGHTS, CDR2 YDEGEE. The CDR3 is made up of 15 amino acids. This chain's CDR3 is CASSRGQGPYNEQFF. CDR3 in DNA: TGTGCCAGCAGCCGCGGACAGGGACCCTACAATGAGCAGTTCTTC. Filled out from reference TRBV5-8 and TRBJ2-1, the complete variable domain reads EAGVTQSPTHLIKTRGQQATLRCSPISGHTSVYWYQQALGLGLQFLLWYDEGEERNRGNFPPRFSGRQFPNYSSELNVNALELEDSALYLCASSRGQGPYNEQFFGPGTRLTVL.

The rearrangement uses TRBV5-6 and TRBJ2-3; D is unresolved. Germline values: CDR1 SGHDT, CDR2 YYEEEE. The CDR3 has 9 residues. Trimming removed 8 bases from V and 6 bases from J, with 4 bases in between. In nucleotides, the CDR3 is TGTGCCAGAAGGGATACGCAGTATTTT. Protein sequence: CARRDTQYF.

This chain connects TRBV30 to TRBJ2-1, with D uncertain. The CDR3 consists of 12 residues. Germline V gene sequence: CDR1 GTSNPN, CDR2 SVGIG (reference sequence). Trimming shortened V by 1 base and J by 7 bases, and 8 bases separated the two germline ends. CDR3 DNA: TGTGCCTGGAGTGCCCTATTGAATGAGCAGTTCTTC. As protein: CAWSALLNEQFF.

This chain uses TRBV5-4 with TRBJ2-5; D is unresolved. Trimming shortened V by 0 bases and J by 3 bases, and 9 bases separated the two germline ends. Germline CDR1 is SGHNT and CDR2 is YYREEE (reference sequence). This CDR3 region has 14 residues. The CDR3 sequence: CASSLGVNKETQYF. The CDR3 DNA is TGTGCCAGCAGCTTGGGGGTGAATAAAGAGACCCAGTACTTC.

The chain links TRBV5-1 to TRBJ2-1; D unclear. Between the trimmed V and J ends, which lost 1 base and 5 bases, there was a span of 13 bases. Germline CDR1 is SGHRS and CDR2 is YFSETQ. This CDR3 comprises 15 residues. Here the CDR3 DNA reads TGCGCCAGCAGCTTGTTCGCCGGGCAGAACAATGAGCAGTTCTTC. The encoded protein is CASSLFAGQNNEQFF.

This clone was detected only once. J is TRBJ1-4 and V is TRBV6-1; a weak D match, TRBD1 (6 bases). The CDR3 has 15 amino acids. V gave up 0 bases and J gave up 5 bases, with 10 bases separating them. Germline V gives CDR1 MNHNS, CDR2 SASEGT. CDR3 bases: TGTGCCAGCAGTGAAGCGCTTCAGGGGAATGAAAAACTGTTTTTT. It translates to CASSEALQGNEKLFF.

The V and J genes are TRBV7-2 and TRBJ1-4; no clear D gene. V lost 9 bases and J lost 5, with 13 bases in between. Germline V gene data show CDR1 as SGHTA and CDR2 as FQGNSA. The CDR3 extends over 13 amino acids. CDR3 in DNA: TGTGCCAGTCGAAGGCAGTACAATGAAAAACTGTTTTTT. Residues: CASRRQYNEKLFF.

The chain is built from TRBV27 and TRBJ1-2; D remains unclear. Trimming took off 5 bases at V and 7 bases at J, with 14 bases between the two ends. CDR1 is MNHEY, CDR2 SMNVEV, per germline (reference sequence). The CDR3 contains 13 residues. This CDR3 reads CASSDPRLGGYTF. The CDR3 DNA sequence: TGTGCCAGCAGTGACCCCCGCCTTGGTGGCTACACCTTC.

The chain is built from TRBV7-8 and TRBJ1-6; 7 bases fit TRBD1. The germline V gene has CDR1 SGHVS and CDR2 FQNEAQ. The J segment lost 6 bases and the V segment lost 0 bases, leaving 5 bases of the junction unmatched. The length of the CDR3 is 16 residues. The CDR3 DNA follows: TGTGCCAGCAGCTTAGCCGTACAGGGGTTTAATTCACCCCTCCACTTT. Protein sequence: CASSLAVQGFNSPLHF.

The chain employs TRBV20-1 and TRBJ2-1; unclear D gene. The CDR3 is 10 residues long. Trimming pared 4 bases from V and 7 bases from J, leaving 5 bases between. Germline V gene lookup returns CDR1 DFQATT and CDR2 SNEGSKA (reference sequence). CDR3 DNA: TGCAGTGCTACCGGAAATGAGCAGTTCTTC. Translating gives CSATGNEQFF.

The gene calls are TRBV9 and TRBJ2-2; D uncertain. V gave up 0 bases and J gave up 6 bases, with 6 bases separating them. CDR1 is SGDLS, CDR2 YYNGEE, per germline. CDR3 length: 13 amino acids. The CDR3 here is CASSVAVPGELFF. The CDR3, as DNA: TGTGCCAGCAGCGTAGCTGTTCCCGGGGAGCTGTTTTTT.

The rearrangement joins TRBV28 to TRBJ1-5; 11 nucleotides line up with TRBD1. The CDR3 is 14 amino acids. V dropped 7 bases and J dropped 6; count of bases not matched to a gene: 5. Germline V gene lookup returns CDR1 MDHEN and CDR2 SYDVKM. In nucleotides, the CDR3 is TGTGCCAGCACTGGGACAGGGGGAACTCAGCCCCAGCATTTT. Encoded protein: CASTGTGGTQPQHF.